Listed here are 18 T cell receptor beta chains from one sample, sequenced in a study of T-cell reconstitution after alpha-beta-depleted transplantation in children. TCRbeta library preparation incorporated unique molecular identifiers. TCRdb fed the PCR reads into MiXCR, producing one record per CDR3 protein. The sample includes fewer than 250,000 distinct CDR3 sequences, roughly a sixth of them seen just once. This specimen consisted of PBMCs, mostly from graft donor cells, obtained 360 days after TCRalphabeta/CD19-depleted stem cell transplant. All receptors come from a male patient aged 2-15 years who had a stem cell transplant for acute lymphoblastic leukemia, so the T cells may come from the graft donor.

The gene calls are TRBV7-8 and TRBJ2-1, with 8 bases that match TRBD1. This CDR3 comprises 16 residues. Germline V gene lookup returns CDR1 SGHVS and CDR2 FQNEAQ. V shed 7 bases and J 6 bases; nucleotides not matched to a gene: 14. Written as DNA, the CDR3 is TGTGCCAGCAAGTTGGGGACCGGTCAGGGGGCCAATGAGCAGTTCTTC. Amino acid sequence: CASKLGTGQGANEQFF. Variable domain in full (rest from reference TRBV7-8 and TRBJ2-1): GAGVSQSPRYKVAKRGQDVALRCDPISGHVSLFWYQQALGQGPEFLTYFQNEAQLDKSGLPSDRFFAERPEGSVSTLKIQRTQQEDSAVYLCASKLGTGQGANEQFFGPGTRLTVL.

V usage is TRBV10-2 and J usage is TRBJ1-4; D gene uncertain. Trimming removed 3 bases at V and 0 bases at J, with 5 bases between. Germline CDR1 WSHSY, CDR2 SAAADI. The CDR3 is 14 amino acids. This CDR3 is CASSDGATNEKLFF. The CDR3 region has the DNA TGCGCCAGCAGTGACGGTGCAACTAATGAAAAACTGTTTTTT.

This chain joins TRBV12-3 or TRBV12-4 and TRBJ1-1; D is uncertain. V was shortened by 5 bases and J by 1 base, with 17 bases between the two germline ends. The CDR3 is 16 residues long. The chain's CDR3 is CASSLWNRTKNTEAFF. The CDR3 DNA reads TGTGCCAGCAGTCTATGGAACAGAACCAAGAACACTGAAGCTTTCTTT.

The chain carries TRBV28 and TRBJ2-2; a possible D gene is TRBD1 (6 bases). The CDR3 is 13 residues long. Trimming took off 5 bases at V and 7 bases at J, with 11 bases between the two ends. Germline V lookup: CDR1 MDHEN, CDR2 SYDVKM. The CDR3: CASSDTGFGELFF. The CDR3 DNA sequence: TGTGCCAGCAGTGATACAGGGTTCGGGGAGCTGTTTTTT.

This clonotype was seen only a few times. The chain combines TRBV6-1 with TRBJ1-5; D is unresolved. The CDR3 is 15 amino acids. Germline loops: CDR1 MNHNS, CDR2 SASEGT. Trimming shortened V by 4 bases and J by 1 base, and 11 bases separated the two germline ends. The DNA of the CDR3 is TGTGCCAGCAGTGTTCAGAGATCAAGCAATCAGCCCCAGCATTTT. Its translation is CASSVQRSSNQPQHF.

The chain carries TRBV7-2 and TRBJ2-7; tentative D call: TRBD1 (6 bases). In germline, CDR1 is SGHTA, CDR2 FQGNSA. Trimming left V 1 base short and J 2 bases short, with 9 bases between. The CDR3 length is 14 residues. CDR3 sequence (DNA): TGTGCCAGCAGCTTAGGGGGACACCCCTACGAGCAGTACTTC. It codes for CASSLGGHPYEQYF.

The chain couples TRBV4-1 to TRBJ1-6, with no clear D. Trimming removed 0 bases from V and 6 bases from J, with 27 bases in between. The germline V gene encodes CDR1 MGHRA and CDR2 YSYEKL. CDR3 length: 21 amino acids. The CDR3 nucleotides are TGCGCCAGCAGCCAAGATATGCTCCAGGTCCGGGCCCGCTACGGTAATTCACCCCTCCACTTT. It specifies CASSQDMLQVRARYGNSPLHF.

The chain is built from TRBV29-1 and TRBJ2-4; the D call may be TRBD1 or TRBD2 (5 bases each). Per the germline V gene, CDR1 is SQVTM and CDR2 is ANQGSEA. The CDR3 is made up of 16 amino acids. The V end was cut by 0 bases, the J end by 5 bases, with 17 bases between. CDR3 bases: TGCAGCGTTGAAGATCGGCACCCCGGGGCCCAAAACATTCAGTACTTC. This translates into CSVEDRHPGAQNIQYF.

This clonotype was observed many times. The J gene is TRBJ1-6, the V gene TRBV18; no definite D call. Germline V lookup: CDR1 KGHSH, CDR2 LQKENI. The ends were cut back, 3 bases at V and 0 bases at J, with 6 bases in the middle. This CDR3 region has 15 residues. The CDR3 region has the DNA TGTGCCAGCTCACCGATAAGCTCCTATAATTCACCCCTCCACTTT. It specifies CASSPISSYNSPLHF.

This chain uses TRBV12-3 or TRBV12-4 with TRBJ2-5, with D perhaps matching TRBD1 (6 bases). V was cut by 4 bases and J by 5 bases, with 11 bases left in between. There are 13 residues in the CDR3. The CDR3 DNA sequence: TGTGCCAGCAGTTCGACAGGCTTGGAGACCCAGTACTTC. Its protein product is CASSSTGLETQYF.

This clonotype turned up a few times. V and J are TRBV5-1 and TRBJ2-5, with 8 nucleotides matching TRBD1. V was pared by 2 bases and J by 2 bases, with 2 bases of the junction left unmatched. Per the germline V gene, CDR1 is SGHRS and CDR2 is YFSETQ. The length of the CDR3 is 14 residues. The DNA of the CDR3 is TGCGCCAGCAGCTTCACAGGGGGACAAGAGACCCAGTACTTC. It codes for CASSFTGGQETQYF.

This chain uses TRBV7-2 with TRBJ2-3, with D possibly being TRBD2 (6 bases). V was shortened by 5 bases and J by 4 bases, with 13 bases between the two germline ends. Per the germline V gene, CDR1 is SGHTA and CDR2 is FQGNSA. The CDR3 covers 14 residues. CDR3 DNA sequence: TGTGCCAGCAGCCAGGGACTCCTGGCAGATACGCAGTATTTT. Residues: CASSQGLLADTQYF.

This clonotype rates as medium-sized. The chain carries TRBV27 and TRBJ2-1; TRBD2 is a possible D gene (5 bases). The V gene lost 3 bases and the J gene lost 6 bases, with 12 bases spanning the gap. CDR1 is MNHEY and CDR2 is SMNVEV in the germline V gene (reference sequence). The CDR3 loop spans 14 amino acids. For the CDR3, the DNA is TGTGCCAGCAGTTTGGGTTCTGCGGGCAATGAGCAGTTCTTC. This encodes CASSLGSAGNEQFF.

The chain combines TRBV6-2 or TRBV6-3 with TRBJ2-2; D not resolved. CDR3 length: 18 amino acids. The V end was cut by 0 bases, the J end by 4 bases, with 18 bases between. The germline V gene encodes CDR1 MNHEY and CDR2 SVGEGT. The CDR3 loop is CASSYSIGRVRGTGELFF. For the CDR3, the DNA is TGTGCCAGCAGTTACTCGATTGGAAGGGTACGTGGCACCGGGGAGCTGTTTTTT.

The V and J genes are TRBV20-1 and TRBJ2-7; unclear D gene. Trimming shortened V by 1 base and J by 2 bases, and 9 bases separated the two germline ends. CDR1 is DFQATT, CDR2 SNEGSKA, per germline (reference sequence). There are 13 residues in the CDR3. The CDR3: CSARVGSPYEQYF. The DNA for the CDR3 is TGCAGTGCTAGAGTGGGATCGCCCTACGAGCAGTACTTC.

The CDR3 bases are TGTGCCAGCAGCTCCGGACTAGCGGGGTCGGATACGCAGTATTTT. It is translated as CASSSGLAGSDTQYF. This sequence joins TRBV11-3 and TRBJ2-3; TRBD2 matches at 12 bases. V dropped 4 bases and J dropped 6; count of bases not matched to a gene: 5. There are 15 residues in the CDR3. The germline gives CDR1 SGHNT, CDR2 YENEEA.

CDR3 nucleotides: TGTGCCAGCAGCTTATCTTCGGAGCGGGTGCGCCGGAAAGAGACCCAGTACTTC. Protein product: CASSLSSERVRRKETQYF. V gene TRBV11-2 combines with J gene TRBJ2-5; TRBD2 might be the D (6 bases). The CDR3 spans 18 residues. Germline V lookup: CDR1 SGHAT, CDR2 FQNNGV. The V end was cut by 2 bases, the J end by 3 bases, with 22 bases between.

This clonotype was recorded a few times. The chain carries TRBV7-2 and TRBJ2-5; D gene unclear. V was cut by 4 bases and J by 1 base, with 10 bases left in between. Germline V gives CDR1 SGHTA, CDR2 FQGNSA. The CDR3 has 14 residues. CDR3 nucleotide sequence: TGTGCCAGCAGCTACCAGGCTTTCCAAGAGACCCAGTACTTC. Its protein is CASSYQAFQETQYF.